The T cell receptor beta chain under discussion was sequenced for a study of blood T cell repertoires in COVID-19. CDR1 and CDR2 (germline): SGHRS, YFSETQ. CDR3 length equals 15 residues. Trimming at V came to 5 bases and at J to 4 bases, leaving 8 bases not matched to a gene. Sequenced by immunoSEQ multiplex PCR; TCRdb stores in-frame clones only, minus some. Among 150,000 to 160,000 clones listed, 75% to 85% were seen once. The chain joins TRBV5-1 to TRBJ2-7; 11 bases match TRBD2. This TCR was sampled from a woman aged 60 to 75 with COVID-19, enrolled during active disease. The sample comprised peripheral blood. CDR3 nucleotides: TGCGCCAGCAGGATAGCGGGAGGGCCCGGATACGAGCAGTACTTC. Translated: CASRIAGGPGYEQYF.